Sequencing of this TCR beta chain was carried out in a study of blood T cell repertoires in COVID-19. Study-level information: There were acute and convalescent COVID-19 samples, and they came from the United States, Italy and Spain. Sources were T cells, B-cell-depleted T cells, or PBMCs; the material itself was cDNA or gDNA.

As handled by the study authors: Counts of nucleated cells, estimated from reference gene primer amplification, were obtained. Assay used: immunoSEQ multiplex PCR; TCRdb lists only in-frame clones, some missing. D and trimming come from the DNA, and the V and J calls and clone size come from that table. The sample records about 180,000 clones, roughly nine tenths being singletons. Losses at the gene ends were 8 bases for V and 5 bases for J; bases not matched to a gene: 10. Germline-derived CDR1 and CDR2 are GTSNPN and SVGIG (reference sequence). The CDR3 covers 13 residues. This receptor was taken from a man between 70 and 80 years old with active or convalescent COVID-19. The rearrangement links TRBV30 to TRBJ2-3; 7 nucleotides align to TRBD2. The sample consisted of peripheral blood. The CDR3 DNA follows: TGTGCCGGGGAGGGCGGGGGAGGAGATACGCAGTATTTT. Translation: CAGEGGGGDTQYF.